This TCR beta chain was captured in a study of blood T cell repertoires in COVID-19. V shed 5 bases and J 4 bases; nucleotides not matched to a gene: 5. The CDR3 extends over 14 amino acids. Looked up from germline, CDR1 is SEHNR and CDR2 is FQNEAQ (reference sequence). Authors' methods: Estimation of nucleated cell counts relied on the amplification of reference gene primers. Data came from immunoSEQ multiplex PCR; TCRdb stores just in-frame clones and leaves some out. The V and J calls and clone size were taken over from that table, and D and trimming were inferred from the DNA. The repertoire holds 45,000 to 55,000 clones, less than 95% seen once, with over 3% in the top ten.

This receptor was taken from a human donor in a cohort sampled during active COVID-19. The sample taken for sequencing was peripheral blood. The chain uses TRBV7-9 and TRBJ1-2; 9 nucleotides align to TRBD1. The CDR3 DNA reads TGTGCCAGCAGCCCGGGACAGGGAGGCTATGGCTACACCTTC. Translated, it gives CASSPGQGGYGYTF.